These T cell receptor beta chains were read from a single sample in a study of blood T cells in healthy people across ages. TCRdb processed the 5' RACE reads anew with MiXCR; each CDR3 protein has one entry. Of roughly 500,000 distinct CDR3 sequences in the sample, 25% to 30% were seen once. The specimen sequenced was blood. Receptor source: a woman aged 70-85 years in good health. The conserved cysteine and the conserved F or W are not part of the CDR3 here. Each record gives: CDR3 length, J gene, V gene, CDR3 protein.

cdr3_length: 13
j_call: TRBJ2-5
v_call: TRBV7-2
cdr3_aa: ASSLTLAGEETQY

cdr3_length: 13
j_call: TRBJ2-5
v_call: TRBV3-1
cdr3_aa: ASSHGGAGQETQY

cdr3_length: 11
j_call: TRBJ1-1
v_call: TRBV7-3
cdr3_aa: ASSSTAGAEAF

cdr3_length: 12
j_call: TRBJ2-1
v_call: TRBV12-3/TRBV12-4
cdr3_aa: ASSLGIGGNEQF

cdr3_length: 11
j_call: TRBJ1-5
v_call: TRBV20-1
cdr3_aa: SARDMVPQPQH

cdr3_length: 16
j_call: TRBJ2-5
v_call: TRBV7-2
cdr3_aa: ASSQMGAGGLFGETQY

cdr3_length: 12
j_call: TRBJ2-5
v_call: TRBV6-1
cdr3_aa: ASSEVQIGETQY

cdr3_length: 12
j_call: TRBJ2-4
v_call: TRBV7-2
cdr3_aa: ASSGGGQGDIQY

cdr3_length: 15
j_call: TRBJ2-5
v_call: TRBV6-5
cdr3_aa: ASSYAGLGIKQETQY

cdr3_length: 10
j_call: TRBJ2-1
v_call: TRBV2
cdr3_aa: AFGPSINEQF

cdr3_length: 12
j_call: TRBJ2-3
v_call: TRBV20-1
cdr3_aa: SAPRASGEDTQY

cdr3_length: 12
j_call: TRBJ2-7
v_call: TRBV5-1
cdr3_aa: ASSFGGRENEQY

cdr3_length: 11
j_call: TRBJ2-5
v_call: TRBV28
cdr3_aa: ATKQGAEETQY

cdr3_length: 14
j_call: TRBJ1-2
v_call: TRBV4-2
cdr3_aa: ASSQDSGRAAYGYT

cdr3_length: 13
j_call: TRBJ2-7
v_call: TRBV11-2
cdr3_aa: ASSFSGGVIYEQY

cdr3_length: 14
j_call: .
v_call: TRBV15
cdr3_aa: ATSSGLAGGLNEQF

cdr3_length: 12
j_call: TRBJ1-1
v_call: TRBV6-5
cdr3_aa: ASRNLRGNTEAF

cdr3_length: 13
j_call: TRBJ1-3
v_call: TRBV11-3
cdr3_aa: ASSLRTGGGNTIY

cdr3_length: 12
j_call: TRBJ2-3
v_call: TRBV7-2
cdr3_aa: ASSSETGRDTQY

cdr3_length: 15
j_call: TRBJ1-1
v_call: TRBV7-2
cdr3_aa: ASSPPGQGGARTEAF

cdr3_length: 12
j_call: TRBJ1-3
v_call: TRBV10-3
cdr3_aa: AIKEGASGNTIY

cdr3_length: 11
j_call: .
v_call: TRBV20-1
cdr3_aa: SARDRSLYEQY

cdr3_length: 13
j_call: TRBJ2-5
v_call: TRBV7-2
cdr3_aa: ASSLVYSGKETQY

cdr3_length: 13
j_call: TRBJ1-2
v_call: TRBV4-3
cdr3_aa: ASSKDGRANYGYT

cdr3_length: 11
j_call: TRBJ1-1
v_call: TRBV29-1
cdr3_aa: SGLRGRSTEAF

cdr3_length: 12
j_call: .
v_call: TRBV29-1
cdr3_aa: SVERPAHLDEQF

cdr3_length: 13
j_call: TRBJ1-1
v_call: TRBV4-1
cdr3_aa: ASSQDERRDTEAF

cdr3_length: 10
j_call: TRBJ2-1
v_call: TRBV10-3
cdr3_aa: ANSGGTHEQF

cdr3_length: 12
j_call: TRBJ2-3
v_call: TRBV9
cdr3_aa: ASGTGLDRDTQY

cdr3_length: 12
j_call: TRBJ2-6
v_call: TRBV7-8
cdr3_aa: ASSFFGRLGVLT

cdr3_length: 11
j_call: TRBJ1-1
v_call: TRBV6-5
cdr3_aa: ASSFGAHTEAF

cdr3_length: 13
j_call: TRBJ2-5
v_call: TRBV3-1
cdr3_aa: ASSQDSWATVTQY

cdr3_length: 12
j_call: TRBJ2-7
v_call: TRBV11-3
cdr3_aa: ASSKGQSSYEQY

cdr3_length: 12
j_call: TRBJ2-5
v_call: TRBV5-1
cdr3_aa: ASSLTLAQETQY

cdr3_length: 16
j_call: .
v_call: TRBV7-2
cdr3_aa: ASSLARSSGGANNEQF

cdr3_length: 13
j_call: TRBJ2-1
v_call: TRBV12-5
cdr3_aa: ASGLGTSGANEQF

cdr3_length: 12
j_call: TRBJ2-5
v_call: TRBV7-9
cdr3_aa: ASSLNQGEETQY

cdr3_length: 14
j_call: TRBJ1-4
v_call: TRBV4-3
cdr3_aa: ASSQRGTATNEKLF